The table lists the clone carrying this T cell receptor (beta chain) with a few counts. Its specificity is unknown. This record belongs to a study of response to subunit inactivated influenza vaccine. Study observations and caveats: The authors suggested that every seasonal influenza vaccination recruits few new T cells.

V shed 5 bases and J 2 bases; nucleotides not matched to a gene: 7. The CDR3 contains 16 residues. TCRdb independently ran MiXCR on the RT-PCR reads; one entry per CDR3 protein. In the table there are 450,000 to 550,000 distinct CDR3 sequences, 25% of which are singletons. The starting material was CD4+ T cells sorted from PBMCs, obtained around 5 days after vaccination. This receptor was taken from a man over 45 who received an inactivated influenza vaccine. The rearrangement joins TRBV12-3 or TRBV12-4 to TRBJ2-3; TRBD2 matches at 10 bases. The CDR3 region is CASSPGLASLTDTQYF. The CDR3 bases are TGTGCCAGCAGTCCGGGACTAGCGAGCCTCACAGATACGCAGTATTTT.